This T cell receptor beta chain came from a study of T cell responses to AZD1222 COVID-19 vaccine (dated by TCRdb to the early 2020s). For the study in its entirety: TCR sequencing was performed for about 250 trial participants, of whom some 200 were given two doses of AZD1222 and around 25 were given two doses of MenACWY control vaccine. Trial participants were enrolled into age subgroups of 18-55, 56-69 and 70-plus years, which contained about 150, 27 and 61 TCR-sequenced participants, respectively.

Comment on this clone: Its antigen is currently not known. Qualities for individual bases were not recorded, and no much larger clone is one base off.

Including the terminal cysteine and phenylalanine, the CDR3 comprises 18 residues. This entry keeps only the CDR3 DNA: 54 bases, framed from base 1. V and J are trimmed by 5 bases and 9 bases, and the gene matches miss 19 bases of the junction. The germline V gene provides CDR1 SGHAT and CDR2 FQNNGV. Per the publication, the time point label means: about 28 days (+/-7) after the second vaccine dose. AZD1222 recipients with second doses at about 4 weeks or about 12 weeks were pooled, because spike-specific TCR depth and breadth did not differ between schedules. The vaccinee samples were drawn from two UK trials, COV001 and COV002, one of which was a single-blind randomized controlled phase 2/3 trial testing AZD1222 (ChAdOx1 nCoV-19) in healthy adults. For TCRbeta chain sequencing, PBMC samples were collected from trial participants at day 0 and at day 28 after the second dose. Results the study describes overall, beyond this receptor: Participants were mostly white British and included more females than males, and it was suggested by the authors that clonal diversity may have been underestimated. In the small 56-69-year group, the increase in depth fell short of significance, most likely because of low power. Spike-specific TCR breadth and depth rose significantly after two AZD1222 doses compared with day 0 and with MenACWY recipients. Conclusions about previously exposed vaccinees were limited because only six AZD1222 recipients were SARS-CoV-2 seropositive at baseline. Because no day 14 peak-response samples were available, repertoires were characterized only after the peak T cell response. The vaccine-associated CD4 TCRs covered the entire spike protein, and the dominant responses fell in regions 160-218 and 743-854. Reportedly, almost half of the unique spike-specific TCRs recognized epitopes lying outside the regions that are mutated in the B.1.351 and B.1.1.7 variants.

The CDR3 regions of human TCRbeta chains were subjected to immunosequencing. The study's processing was this. Repertoire TCRs were matched against a reference library of SARS-CoV-2-specific TCRs generated with the MIRA antigen-specificity platform. Breadth was defined as the fraction of unique TCRs that were SARS-CoV-2-associated. Depth was defined as the fraction of total T cells that were SARS-CoV-2-associated. Using the MIRA data, each spike-specific TCR was mapped to the spike region that the TCR reacts to and placed in a CD4 or CD8 class. Log10-transformed breadth and depth values were compared by one-way ANOVA with Sidak's multiple comparisons tests. TCRdb retrieved this table from immuneACCESS and kept in-frame rearrangements only. Not all clones are present; in checked studies, unresolved V genes account for under half, and no reason is known for the remainder. The V and J calls and the clone size are those of that table, but D and trimming were determined from the DNA. Within this sample are more than 20,000 clones, with over 75% of them counted one time only. The leading ten clones occupy under 35% of the sample.

Sequenced material: peripheral blood, taken 28 days after the second AZD1222 dose. The TCR comes from an adult who received the AZD1222 COVID-19 vaccine. The chain is encoded by TRBV11-2 joined to TRBJ2-1, with 10 bases aligning to TRBD2. CDR3 region: CASSPLPQSGRALGEQFF. The DNA sequence is as follows: TGTGCCAGCAGCCCACTCCCCCAAAGCGGGAGGGCCTTAGGTGAGCAGTTCTTC.